Shown below are 27 T cell receptor beta chains from a single sample sequenced in a study of Graves' ophthalmopathy and Graves' hyperthyroidism. RNA served as the template for amplifying TCR beta CDR3 regions. In the first round, RT-PCR was carried out with HTBI primers, and a multiplex PCR formed the second round. TCRdb re-derived calls from the multiplex PCR reads in MiXCR, one entry per CDR3 protein. The sample includes 170,000 or so distinct CDR3 sequences, about 40% of them seen just once. Sequenced: peripheral blood. These receptors all come from a woman in her thirties or forties with Graves' ophthalmopathy.

This clonotype has at least ten counts. The chain links TRBV20-1 to TRBJ2-7, with TRBD1 matching 9 bases. The CDR3 is 14 residues long. CDR1 and CDR2 from the germline V gene are DFQATT and SNEGSKA (reference sequence). V shed 3 bases and J 0 bases; nucleotides not matched to a gene: 3. The CDR3 sequence is CSASQQGASYEQYF. The CDR3 DNA follows: TGCAGTGCTAGCCAACAGGGGGCCTCCTACGAGCAGTACTTC.

The sample holds many counts of this clonotype. The chain recombines TRBV12-3 or TRBV12-4 with TRBJ1-1, with D tentatively TRBD1 (6 bases). V lost 5 bases, J lost 4 bases, and 20 bases lay in between. The CDR3 contains 16 residues. CDR3: CASSKRGGAGGTEAFF. The CDR3 nucleotides read TGTGCCAGCAGTAAACGCGGGGGCGCGGGTGGCACTGAAGCTTTCTTT.

The gene calls are TRBV28 and TRBJ2-5, with 13 nucleotides matching TRBD2. V shed 8 bases and J 7 bases; nucleotides not matched to a gene: 7. Germline-derived CDR1 and CDR2 are MDHEN and SYDVKM. This CDR3 has 14 amino acids. This chain's CDR3 is CASSETSGRRTQYF. Here the CDR3 DNA reads TGTGCCAGCTCCGAGACTAGCGGGAGGAGGACCCAGTACTTC.

The CDR3 DNA is TGCAGTGCTAGGGGGGGCGGGACAACCTACGAGCAGTACTTC. It is translated as CSARGGGTTYEQYF. The chain carries TRBV20-1 and TRBJ2-7, with D possibly being TRBD1 or TRBD2 (6 bases each). The V and J ends lost 3 bases and 2 bases respectively, with 14 bases between them. The CDR3 is 14 amino acids. Looked up from germline, CDR1 is DFQATT and CDR2 is SNEGSKA (reference sequence).

J is TRBJ1-1 and V is TRBV6-1; D is unclear. Germline CDR1 reads MNHNS; CDR2 reads SASEGT. Trimming took 7 bases from V and 6 from J, leaving 21 bases between them. CDR3 size: 15 residues. CDR3 DNA: TGTGCCAGCAAACCCTCGGTGGGGAGGGCGGCTGAAGCTTTCTTT. Protein: CASKPSVGRAAEAFF.

The rearrangement uses TRBV19 and TRBJ1-1; D not certain. This CDR3 is built from 14 residues. Germline V gives CDR1 LNHDA, CDR2 SQIVND (reference sequence). Trimming removed 6 bases at V and 1 base at J, with 12 bases between. The DNA of the CDR3 is TGTGCCAGTAGGCCGAGGACCGAGAACACTGAAGCTTTCTTT. This sequence encodes CASRPRTENTEAFF.

The chain is built from TRBV6-1 and TRBJ1-2, with 8 bases that match TRBD1. This CDR3 has 13 residues. Germline V gives CDR1 MNHNS, CDR2 SASEGT. Trimming removed 6 bases from V and 7 bases from J; junction bases left unmatched: 7. CDR3 coding DNA: TGTGCCAGCAGATTGACAGGGGCCCTTGGCTACACCTTC. This gives the protein CASRLTGALGYTF.

Many counts were recorded for this clonotype. The chain recombines TRBV11-2 with TRBJ2-7, with 8 bases that match TRBD1. CDR1 and CDR2 from the germline V gene are SGHAT and FQNNGV. The CDR3 sequence is 14 residues long. J lost 2 bases, V lost 5 bases, and 5 bases had no gene match. The CDR3 protein is CASSPHRGAYEQYF. The CDR3 DNA is TGTGCCAGCAGCCCCCACAGGGGGGCCTACGAGCAGTACTTC.

Here the CDR3 reads CASSLGQGGTYEQYF. Here the CDR3 DNA reads TGTGCCAGCTCCCTCGGACAGGGTGGAACCTACGAGCAGTACTTC. The chain carries TRBV18 and TRBJ2-7; 8 bases are shared with TRBD1. The CDR3 spans 15 residues. Germline V CDR1 and CDR2: KGHSH, LQKENI. V was clipped by 6 bases and J by 2 bases; unmatched bases: 9.

In its sample, this clonotype was seen many times. V gene TRBV6-2 or TRBV6-3 combines with J gene TRBJ1-2; 7 positions agree with TRBD1. Germline V gene data show CDR1 as MNHEY and CDR2 as SVGEGT. CDR3 size: 14 residues. Trimming at V came to 7 bases and at J to 0 bases, leaving 5 bases not matched to a gene. The CDR3 region has the DNA TGTGCCAGCATTAGGGACAGCGCTAACTATGGCTACACCTTC. Translation: CASIRDSANYGYTF.

This clonotype was counted ten times or more. The chain has TRBV28 and TRBJ2-7; D not resolved. The CDR3 spans 11 residues. Germline-derived CDR1 and CDR2 are MDHEN and SYDVKM. V lost 5 bases to trimming and J lost 5 bases, with 7 bases between them. CDR3 region: CASSRMHEQYF. For the CDR3, the DNA is TGTGCCAGCAGTAGAATGCACGAGCAGTACTTC.

This clonotype was recorded many times. This rearrangement joins TRBV2 to TRBJ2-5, with D perhaps matching TRBD1 (6 bases). V was clipped by 5 bases and J by 1 base, with 14 bases between them. Germline V lookup: CDR1 SNHLY, CDR2 FYNNEI. CDR3 length equals 15 residues. The chain's CDR3 is CASSQPGVGQETQYF. In DNA, the CDR3 is TGTGCCAGCAGTCAACCAGGGGTCGGCCAAGAGACCCAGTACTTC.

This clonotype has ten or more counts. The gene calls are TRBV6-2 or TRBV6-3 and TRBJ2-7; D is perhaps TRBD1 (5 bases). The germline V gene encodes CDR1 MNHEY and CDR2 SVGEGT. V shed 0 bases and J shed 2 bases, with 11 bases lying between them. The length of the CDR3 is 15 residues. CDR3 DNA: TGTGCCAGCAGTTACTCTCGACAGCCACCCTACGAGCAGTACTTC. This translates into CASSYSRQPPYEQYF.

This clonotype showed up many times. This chain connects TRBV15 to TRBJ1-1; 7 nucleotides line up with TRBD1. The germline CDR1 and CDR2 sequences are LNHNV and YYDKDF (reference sequence). This CDR3 has 16 amino acids. V lost 3 bases to trimming and J lost 4 bases; unmatched junction nucleotides: 11. The chain's CDR3 is CATSRASRGGSTEAFF. The CDR3 bases are TGTGCCACCAGCAGGGCCTCCAGGGGGGGGAGCACTGAAGCTTTCTTT.

V usage is TRBV6-5 and J usage is TRBJ2-5; a weak D match, TRBD2 (6 bases). The V gene's germline CDR1 is MNHEY and CDR2 SVGAGI. The CDR3 has 13 residues. Deletions cut 2 bases from V and 4 bases from J, with 8 bases between. The DNA of the CDR3 is TGTGCCAGCAGTTACCGGGAGAGAGAGACCCAGTACTTC. Translated, it gives CASSYRERETQYF.

There are many counts of this clonotype. The CDR3 DNA is TGCGCCAGCAGCCGAGACAGGGGGCAAATGAGCACTGAAGCTTTCTTT. Encoded protein: CASSRDRGQMSTEAFF. V gene TRBV4-3 combines with J gene TRBJ1-1; 10 bases fit TRBD1. The CDR3 runs to 16 residues. V lost 4 bases, J lost 4 bases, and 9 bases stayed unmatched. Germline lookup yields CDR1 LGHNA and CDR2 YSLEER.

Ten or more counts support this clonotype. This chain links TRBV4-3 with TRBJ2-7; 8 positions agree with TRBD1. Germline V gene sequence: CDR1 LGHNA, CDR2 YSLEER. V dropped 4 bases and J dropped 5; count of bases not matched to a gene: 7. The CDR3 is 14 amino acids. CDR3: CASSLRQGIDEQYF. The CDR3 nucleotides are TGCGCCAGCAGCCTCCGACAGGGGATTGACGAGCAGTACTTC.

This clonotype came up once. The chain recombines TRBV12-3 or TRBV12-4 with TRBJ2-2, with 10 bases identical to TRBD2. The J segment lost 6 bases and the V segment lost 3 bases, leaving 4 bases of the junction unmatched. The CDR3 sequence is 15 residues long. CDR3 DNA sequence: TGTGCCAGCAGTTTCAGCGGGAGGGGGGCCGGGGAGCTGTTTTTT. It codes for CASSFSGRGAGELFF.

This clonotype was found many times. The chain is built from TRBV20-1 and TRBJ1-1, with 10 bases identical to TRBD1. CDR1 and CDR2 from the germline V gene are DFQATT and SNEGSKA (reference sequence). CDR3 size: 14 residues. J gave up 3 bases and V 5 bases, and 6 bases lay outside the gene matches. CDR3 loop: CSARQTGGYTEAFF. The CDR3 region has the DNA TGCAGTGCTCGCCAGACAGGGGGCTACACTGAAGCTTTCTTT.

In this sample, this clonotype turned up a few times. The genes are TRBV6-1 and TRBJ2-5; D gene uncertain. Germline assignment: CDR1 MNHNS and CDR2 SASEGT. V lost 4 bases and J lost 1, with 13 bases in between. The CDR3 consists of 15 residues. The CDR3 protein is CASSAEGRIQETQYF. CDR3 sequence (DNA): TGTGCCAGCAGTGCGGAAGGACGGATCCAAGAGACCCAGTACTTC.

This clonotype appeared many times. The chain employs TRBV2 and TRBJ1-2; D is ambiguous. Germline V gene sequence: CDR1 SNHLY, CDR2 FYNNEI. Trimming removed 2 bases at V and 4 bases at J, with 8 bases between. The CDR3 has 13 residues. CDR3 bases: TGTGCCAGCAGTGAAAGTTACACCTATGGCTACACCTTC. This encodes CASSESYTYGYTF.

The chain links TRBV30 to TRBJ2-7; D gene uncertain. Trimming took 0 bases from V and 3 from J, leaving 18 bases between them. Germline loops: CDR1 GTSNPN, CDR2 SVGIG (reference sequence). CDR3 length: 16 amino acids. The CDR3 sequence: CAWSVPRTAPHYEQYF. The CDR3 nucleotides are TGTGCCTGGAGTGTACCTCGGACCGCACCCCACTACGAGCAGTACTTC.

This clonotype has a count of ten or more. Compared with germline, one end of the junction differs, possibly owing to a read error. This chain uses TRBV19 with TRBJ1-1; no definite D call. The CDR3 is made up of 18 amino acids. CDR1 and CDR2 from the germline V gene are LNHDA and SQIVND (reference sequence). In nucleotides, the CDR3 is TGTGCCAGTAGTATGAAGTTGGCGGACCGCTGGGAGAACGCTGAAGCTTTCTTT. Translating gives CASSMKLADRWENAEAFF. Full variable domain (outside the CDR3, taken from reference TRBV19 and TRBJ1-1): DGGITQSPKYLFRKEGQNVTLSCEQNLNHDAMYWYRQDPGQGLRLIYYSQIVNDFQKGDIAEGYSVSREKKESFPLTVTSAQKNPTAFYLCASSMKLADRWENAEAFFGQGTRLTVV.

This clonotype occurred many times. The chain has TRBV14 and TRBJ2-5, with 15 nucleotides matching TRBD2. The junction had 6 bases not matched to a gene; V was cut back by 3 bases and J by 7 bases. Germline CDR1 is SGHDN and CDR2 is FVKESK. This CDR3 has 16 amino acids. The CDR3 nucleotides read TGTGCCAGCAGCCACGGACTAGCGGGGGGGGATTGGACCCAGTACTTC. It encodes CASSHGLAGGDWTQYF. Full variable domain (outside the CDR3, taken from reference TRBV14 and TRBJ2-5): EAGVTQFPSHSVIEKGQTVTLRCDPISGHDNLYWYRRVMGKEIKFLLHFVKESKQDESGMPNNRFLAERTGGTYSTLKVQPAELEDSGVYFCASSHGLAGGDWTQYFGPGTRLLVL.

In its sample, this clonotype was seen many times. The V gene is TRBV28, the J gene TRBJ2-2, with TRBD2 matching over 7 bases. From germline, CDR1 is MDHEN and CDR2 SYDVKM. The CDR3 contains 16 residues. V trimming: 3 bases; J trimming: 0 bases; junction bases outside the gene matches: 4. CDR3 protein: CASSFSGGTNTGELFF. In nucleotides, the CDR3 is TGTGCCAGCAGTTTCTCCGGGGGGACGAACACCGGGGAGCTGTTTTTT.

J is TRBJ2-5 and V is TRBV6-5; unclear D gene. Germline V gives CDR1 MNHEY, CDR2 SVGAGI. V was trimmed by 0 bases and J by 5 bases, leaving 7 bases between them. CDR3 length equals 13 residues. DNA of the CDR3: TGTGCCAGCAGTTACTCAGCGAGGGAGACCCAGTACTTC. This gives the protein CASSYSARETQYF.

This chain joins TRBV6-1 and TRBJ2-7; D not certain. This CDR3 contains 14 residues. Per the germline V gene, CDR1 is MNHNS and CDR2 is SASEGT. V lost 6 bases, J lost 3 bases, and 15 bases lay in between. The CDR3 here is CASRPPRALYEQYF. CDR3 DNA sequence: TGTGCCAGCAGACCCCCACGGGCGCTCTACGAGCAGTACTTC.